Below are 10 T cell receptor beta chains sequenced from a single sample in a study of blood T cell repertoires in COVID-19 (dated by TCRdb to 2019 to 2021). Receptor amplification or capture employed the immunoSEQ multiplex PCR assay. Sourced from immuneACCESS, this table was stored by TCRdb with only in-frame sequences that have V and J called. A share of the clones is absent; for the studies checked, an unresolved V gene accounts for under half, and the remainder has no known explanation. In this sample the table shows 110,000 or so clones, around 76% of which occur a single time. Clones ranked in the top ten supply roughly a fifth of the sample. Sequenced sample: peripheral blood. Every receptor here comes from a woman in her 70s with acute or convalescent COVID-19.

This sequence joins TRBV5-1 and TRBJ2-5; 7 bases align to TRBD1. Germline CDR1 and CDR2: SGHRS and YFSETQ. Germline trimming cut 0 bases from V and 2 bases from J; bases unmatched to any gene: 1. The CDR3 loop spans 14 amino acids. The CDR3 DNA sequence: TGCGCCAGCAGCTTGGTGGGACAGCAAGAGACCCAGTACTTC. This codes for CASSLVGQQETQYF.

This clone was seen only a few times. The chain recombines TRBV6-6 with TRBJ1-5, with a tentative D call TRBD1 (6 bases). The CDR3 runs 16 residues. Germline V gene lookup returns CDR1 MNHNY and CDR2 SVGAGI (reference sequence). V was pared by 2 bases and J by 2 bases, with 13 bases between. The CDR3 bases are TGTGCCAGCAGTTACCAAGGCAGGGGAGGCAATCAGCCCCAGCATTTT. Amino acids: CASSYQGRGGNQPQHF.

V usage is TRBV4-1 and J usage is TRBJ2-2, with 7 positions matching TRBD1. The CDR3 is 16 amino acids. From germline, CDR1 is MGHRA and CDR2 YSYEKL. V shed 3 bases, J shed 1 base, and the junction held 5 bases outside the gene matches. The CDR3 DNA reads as TGCGCCAGCAGCCATCCGACAGGGCGGAACACCGGGGAGCTGTTTTTT. This sequence encodes CASSHPTGRNTGELFF.

V gene TRBV27 combines with J gene TRBJ2-4, with a possible D match to TRBD1 (6 bases). This CDR3 is 15 amino acids long. V was pared by 4 bases and J by 0 bases, with 10 bases between. Germline V gives CDR1 MNHEY, CDR2 SMNVEV (reference sequence). The CDR3 sequence is CASSSTGLAKNIQYF. In DNA form, the CDR3 reads TGTGCCAGCAGTTCGACAGGCCTAGCCAAAAACATTCAGTACTTC.

This chain connects TRBV7-2 to TRBJ2-7; D perhaps matches TRBD2 (6 bases). CDR3 length equals 15 residues. Germline V gene lookup returns CDR1 SGHTA and CDR2 FQGNSA. Trimming cost V 1 base and J 2 bases, with 12 bases left between them. CDR3 sequence (DNA): TGTGCCAGCAGCTTAGGGGTTAGCGGTACCTACGAGCAGTACTTC. It is translated as CASSLGVSGTYEQYF.

The CDR3 is CASSPWGGTYEQYF. The CDR3 region has the DNA TGCGCCAGCAGCCCCTGGGGGGGAACCTACGAGCAGTACTTC. The chain is built from TRBV5-1 and TRBJ2-7; 7 bases align to TRBD2. This CDR3 has 14 residues. The germline V gene has CDR1 SGHRS and CDR2 YFSETQ. V shed 4 bases, J shed 2 bases, and the junction held 6 bases outside the gene matches.

CDR3 protein: CASSFGTGASPNSPLHF. The CDR3 coding sequence is TGTGCCAGCAGCTTCGGGACAGGGGCTTCCCCCAATTCACCCCTCCACTTT. This sequence joins TRBV7-2 and TRBJ1-6; 10 bases are a match to TRBD1. From germline, CDR1 is SGHTA and CDR2 FQGNSA. The CDR3 consists of 17 residues. Unmatched junction bases numbered 9, after V lost 3 bases and J lost 7 bases.

In its sample, this clone was seen a few times. The genes are TRBV7-2 and TRBJ1-5; possible D gene TRBD1, 6 bases. In germline, CDR1 is SGHTA, CDR2 FQGNSA. The CDR3 loop spans 15 amino acids. V was shortened by 5 bases and J by 3 bases, with 14 bases between the two germline ends. CDR3 nucleotide sequence: TGTGCCAGCAGCCAGGGGTCAGGGGTCAATCAGCCCCAGCATTTT. It translates to CASSQGSGVNQPQHF.

This chain links TRBV5-5 with TRBJ1-1; D ambiguous. The CDR3 is 13 amino acids. V was clipped by 1 base and J by 4 bases, with 8 bases between them. Germline V gene data show CDR1 as SGHKS and CDR2 as YYEKEE (reference sequence). Here the CDR3 DNA reads TGTGCCAGCAGCTTGCAGGCGGGCACTGAAGCTTTCTTT. This codes for CASSLQAGTEAFF.

The V and J genes are TRBV10-2 and TRBJ2-2; a weak D match, TRBD2 (6 bases). Germline loops: CDR1 WSHSY, CDR2 SAAADI. This CDR3 is built from 14 residues. V dropped 1 base and J dropped 5 bases, with 8 bases sitting between them. The CDR3 region has the DNA TGCGCCAGCAGTGAGTGGAGGGATACCGGGGAGCTGTTTTTT. Protein sequence: CASSEWRDTGELFF.